These 5 T cell receptor beta chains were sequenced from one sample in a study of T cells in Graves' hyperthyroidism and ophthalmopathy. RNA transcripts gave rise to amplified TCR beta CDR3 regions. The HTBI primer set was used in a first-round RT-PCR of the TCR CDR3. TCRdb reprocessed the multiplex PCR reads with MiXCR, giving one entry per CDR3 protein. The data hold some 350,000 distinct CDR3 sequences, with 15% observed a single time. Sequenced: blood. These receptors came from a woman in her sixties with Graves' ophthalmopathy.

The chain uses TRBV10-2 and TRBJ1-4; D not resolved. Between the trimmed V and J ends, which lost 2 bases and 4 bases, there was a span of 2 bases. The CDR3 has 12 residues. Germline CDR1 is WSHSY and CDR2 is SAAADI. CDR3 sequence (DNA): TGCGCCAGCAGTGAGATTAATGAAAAACTGTTTTTT. It codes for CASSEINEKLFF.

This clonotype was seen a few times. V and J are TRBV19 and TRBJ1-5; D is uncertain. V shed 3 bases and J shed 2 bases, with 14 bases lying between them. The CDR3 sequence is 16 residues long. The V gene's germline CDR1 is LNHDA and CDR2 SQIVND (reference sequence). The CDR3 protein is CASSMGGGFGNQPQHF. The DNA of the CDR3 is TGTGCCAGTAGTATGGGAGGAGGGTTTGGCAATCAGCCCCAGCATTTT. The whole variable domain, filled in from reference TRBV19 and TRBJ1-5, reads DGGITQSPKYLFRKEGQNVTLSCEQNLNHDAMYWYRQDPGQGLRLIYYSQIVNDFQKGDIAEGYSVSREKKESFPLTVTSAQKNPTAFYLCASSMGGGFGNQPQHFGDGTRLSIL.

This clonotype occurred many times. The CDR3 DNA reads as TGCGCCAGCAGCCCCATGCGGGGAGGGAACACTGAAGCTTTCTTT. It yields the protein CASSPMRGGNTEAFF. The V gene is TRBV5-1, the J gene TRBJ1-1; D is undetermined. Between the trimmed V and J ends, which lost 4 bases and 1 base, there was a span of 14 bases. The CDR3 runs 15 residues. Germline loops: CDR1 SGHRS, CDR2 YFSETQ.

This clonotype was detected a few times. Written as DNA, the CDR3 is TGCGCCAGCAGCTATCCGGGACAGGGGAATCTCACCATATATTTT. Its translation: CASSYPGQGNLTIYF. The chain has TRBV4-1 and TRBJ1-3; TRBD1 agrees at 10 bases. Per germline, CDR1 MGHRA and CDR2 YSYEKL. This CDR3 contains 15 residues. The trim removed 5 bases at V and 9 bases at J, leaving 10 bases unmatched.

This clonotype was recorded many times. This chain links TRBV28 with TRBJ2-3, with D uncertain. The CDR3 is 13 amino acids. CDR1 is MDHEN and CDR2 is SYDVKM in the germline V gene. Trimming cost V 5 bases and J 6 bases, with 12 bases left between them. This chain's CDR3 is CASSPQVTDTQYF. DNA for the CDR3: TGTGCCAGCAGTCCCCAGGTCACGGATACGCAGTATTTT.